This T cell receptor beta chain derives from a study of vaccination and CD4 T cells after COVID-19. Turning to the study itself: No peptide, an HIV-1 Nef pool, or a CEFX pool was what each control culture received. Study observations and caveats: The median count of SARS-CoV-2-reactive clonotypes rose from about 20 to 38, not significantly.

Treatment: approximately nine-day PBMC culture with coronavirus spike peptide pools or control peptides (ViraFEST assay). There are 13 residues in the CDR3. V dropped 8 bases and J dropped 9 bases, with 14 bases sitting between them. Germline CDR1 reads LNHNV; CDR2 reads YYDKDF (reference sequence). In the case of this clonotype: Its antigen is still unknown.

Researchers used the Oncomine TCR Beta short-read assay to sequence DNA from cultured CD4+ T cells. Cultures of CD4+ T cells served as the source for extracting genomic DNA. TCRdb analysed the PCR reads with MiXCR anew, one entry per CDR3 protein. Here the sample spans over 15,000 distinct CDR3 sequences, under 45% being singletons. J is TRBJ1-6 and V is TRBV15, with a possible D match to TRBD1 (5 bases). This TCR derives from a human donor who had recovered from COVID-19. The specimen was CD4+ T cells from blood, cultured in vitro, collected before SARS-CoV-2 vaccination. CDR3 bases: TGTGCCACCGCGAGGGGCGTCAGTTCACCCCTCCACTTT. As protein: CATARGVSSPLHF.